These T cell receptor beta chains were read from a single sample in a study of CD8 T cells in cerebrospinal fluid in Alzheimer's disease. TCRdb re-called the 10x single-cell sequencing reads and gives one entry per CDR3 protein, without DNA. The listing contains some 1,500 distinct CDR3 sequences. The specimen sequenced was cerebrospinal fluid. The source of these receptors is a human donor in good health. Each CDR3 is given with its conserved first and last residue. Size tells how often a clone was seen (once, few, many) or the class of an expanded clone, and some rows leave it out.

TRBV7-2	TRBJ2-5	large	CASSLSRQETQYF
TRBV7-2	TRBJ1-2	medium-sized	CASSARRTGALGYTF
TRBV2	TRBJ1-5	medium-sized	CASSEYRGSGQPQHF
TRBV3-1	TRBJ2-1	medium-sized	CASSPRYLAGSSYNEQFF
TRBV3-1	TRBJ1-1	medium-sized	CASSQQVMNTEAFF
TRBV12-3/TRBV12-4	TRBJ2-5	medium-sized	CASSLVGGVQETQYF
TRBV5-1	TRBJ2-3	medium-sized	CASSFGAADPTDTQYF
TRBV11-2	TRBJ1-1	medium-sized	CASSLGPDISPEAFF
TRBV19	TRBJ2-3	medium-sized	CASSRRPTDTQYF
TRBV28	TRBJ2-7	medium-sized	CASSLLMREGRNEQYF
TRBV7-2	TRBJ2-5	hyperexpanded	CASSLDPGQQETQYF
TRBV20-1	TRBJ2-1	large	CSAEMTAIGHNEQFF
TRBV4-3	TRBJ2-2	medium-sized	CASSQDTPPRVGTGELFF
TRBV3-1	TRBJ1-1	medium-sized	CASSHLGTGNTEAFF
TRBV6-5	TRBJ1-3	medium-sized	CASSPLFVGGNTIYF
TRBV5-4	TRBJ2-7	medium-sized	CASSRTSAEYHEQYF
TRBV28	TRBJ2-2	large	CASTGTGNTGELFF
TRBV7-3	TRBJ2-1	medium-sized	CASSRLAGQGDYNEQFF
TRBV28	TRBJ2-3	large	CASSLPSRDFTDTQYF
TRBV28	TRBJ2-3	medium-sized	CALRGGNTQYF
TRBV2	TRBJ2-7	medium-sized	CASSERGLLYEQYF
TRBV27	TRBJ1-4	medium-sized	CASSPPGAIMREKLFF
TRBV6-2/TRBV6-3	TRBJ1-6	medium-sized	CASSYPGQSSYNSPLHF
TRBV29-1	TRBJ1-5	medium-sized	CSVATGYNQPQHF
TRBV5-6	TRBJ2-7	medium-sized	CASSLFGETSQAYEQYF
TRBV20-1	TRBJ1-6	medium-sized	CSARAVAVINSPLHF
TRBV4-3	TRBJ2-2	large	CASSSRTSGENTGELFF
TRBV7-2	TRBJ2-7	-	CASSFETGGFYEQYF
TRBV5-6	TRBJ1-2	medium-sized	CASNSRGGNGYTF
TRBV18	TRBJ1-3	medium-sized	CASSRQWGKGNTIYF
TRBV7-2	TRBJ2-7	large	CASSFSDSLTYEQYF
TRBV7-9	TRBJ2-7	medium-sized	CASSLARGYEQYF
TRBV20-1	TRBJ1-5	medium-sized	CSGATLSGSNQPQHF
TRBV4-3	TRBJ2-1	medium-sized	CASTASSHDYNEQFF
TRBV3-1	TRBJ2-7	medium-sized	CASSHPSAYEQYF